This T cell receptor beta chain stems from a study of blood T cell repertoires in COVID-19. Study as a whole: COVID-19 samples, acute and convalescent, were from the United States, Italy and Spain.

Per the authors' pipeline: Amplification with reference gene primers provided the estimates of nucleated cell counts. Assay used: immunoSEQ multiplex PCR; TCRdb lists only in-frame clones, some missing. The V and J calls and clone size were taken over from that table, and D and trimming were inferred from the DNA. Here the sample spans approximately 140,000 clones, 79% being singletons. The trim removed 4 bases at V and 4 bases at J, leaving 4 bases unmatched. CDR1 and CDR2 from the germline V gene are SGHTA and FQGNSA. The CDR3 sequence is 15 residues long. The rearrangement uses TRBV7-2 and TRBJ1-2; 12 positions match TRBD1. Sequenced: peripheral blood. This receptor was identified in a man between 60 and 70 years old with acute or convalescent COVID-19. The CDR3 is CASSSGTGGVYGYTF. The CDR3 coding sequence is TGTGCCAGCAGCTCTGGGACAGGGGGCGTCTATGGCTACACCTTC. Complete variable domain (other parts from reference TRBV7-2 and TRBJ1-2): GAGVSQSPSNKVTEKGKDVELRCDPISGHTALYWYRQSLGQGLEFLIYFQGNSAPDKSGLPSDRFSAERTGGSVSTLTIQRTQQEDSAVYLCASSSGTGGVYGYTFGSGTRLTVV.